This TCR beta chain was identified during a study of CXCR3-negative and CXCR3-positive naive CD8 T cells (dated by TCRdb to the late 2010s). Notes on the research overall: Roughly 150 million TRB reads were obtained in total, roughly 1.5 +/- 0.3 million reads per library. The diversity and physicochemical repertoire analyses included eleven to twelve donors pooled from two independent experiments. For the TRBV-TRBJ cluster analysis, the naive subsets came from 5 donors, while the memory cells came from 3 donors.

As to this clonotype: Its antigen is unknown.

What the authors observed across the whole study: Similar TRBV-TRBJ usage was shown by naive CXCR3-negative and CXCR3-positive cells from the same donor, whereas distinct patterns were shown by memory cells. Because surface CD5, which is linked to self-reactivity in mice, was comparable between the naive subsets, TCR interaction strength was also inferred from TRB CDR3 physicochemical properties. TRB CDR3s from CXCR3-positive naive cells showed higher hydrophobicity (lower Kidera factor 4), lower energy, and higher strength and volume indices than CXCR3-negative naive cells. Both naive subsets had comparably high repertoire diversity, while memory CD8+ T cells had much lower repertoire diversity. Freshly isolated PBMCs were used for most assays because CXCR3 expression went down partially after cryopreservation.

Sequenced on a NextSeq 550. The Human TCR Profiling Kit (MiLaboratory) was used to prepare UMI-labeled 5' RACE TRB cDNA libraries. The full amount of extracted RNA was used for cDNA synthesis, and the full amount of resulting cDNA was used for PCR amplification. Libraries were prepared in parallel using an identical number of PCR cycles. Per the source publication's procedure: With a requirement of at least two reads per UMI, MIGEC and MiXCR extracted about 50,000 +/- 10,000 unique UMI-labeled TRB cDNA molecules per library. On average, each library contained approximately 40,000 +/- 10,000 functional in-frame TRB CDR3 nucleotide clonotypes without stop codons. After each sample was downsampled to 5000 UMI-labeled TRB molecules, VDJtools was used to calculate diversity metrics such as normalized Shannon-Wiener and Chao1. For the central five CDR3 residues, VDJtools calculated physicochemical properties weighted by clonotype size, namely interaction energy, strength, volume and Kidera factor 4. After the reads were reprocessed by TCRdb, one entry was made per CDR3 protein sequence, with no DNA. V and J calls and clone size were set by TCRdb, not the authors. The sample's table covers some 99,000 distinct CDR3 sequences. Jointly, the top ten make up around 0.99% of the sample.

For every CD8+ T cell subset, fewer than 350,000 cells were flow-sorted straight into RLT lysis buffer, and each subset was sorted in triplicate. To exclude memory contaminants, naive CD8+ T cells were stringently defined as CD45RO-CCR7+CD27+CD95-. Using standard density gradient centrifugation, peripheral blood mononuclear cells were isolated from buffy coats. Naive CXCR3-negative and CXCR3-positive CD8+ T cells were flow-sorted on a FACSAria III. An RNeasy Mini Kit was used to extract total RNA from the sorted cells. The sequenced material came from naive CXCR3+ CD8+ T cells from blood. The cell subset or site label here, explained by the study, means: CD45RO-CCR7+CD27+CD95- naive CD8+ T cells expressing CXCR3 (TNR3+). The sequence was collected from a human donor in good health. Some clones in this sample may be carry-over from other donors' samples.

For the CDR3, the sequence is CASGRTGYGYTF. The rearrangement combines TRBV9 with TRBJ1-2; absent DNA, TCRdb's TRBD1 call cannot be checked. The CDR3 covers 12 residues, taking in both the cysteine and the phenylalanine. No DNA is given. The germline V gene sets CDR1 to SGDLS and CDR2 to YYNGEE.